This T cell receptor (beta chain) was sequenced in a study of glioma-infiltrating T cells after dendritic cell vaccination. The CDR3 length is 16 residues. V trimming: 0 bases; J trimming: 3 bases; junction bases outside the gene matches: 3. Germline loops: CDR1 SGHDT, CDR2 YYEEEE. Time point indicated: after dendritic cell vaccination, including at tumor progression/relapse. The data were produced by immunoSEQ multiplex PCR, yet TCRdb's version contains in-frame clones alone and is incomplete. The sample records 90,000 to 140,000 clones, roughly 90% being singletons. The gene calls are TRBV5-6 and TRBJ1-4; 9 bases align to TRBD1. This clonotype was obtained from a human donor with glioblastoma. This specimen was blood, taken after dendritic cell vaccination. The DNA for the CDR3 is TGTGCCAGCAGCTTGGGCGGACAGGGGTCTAATGAAAAACTGTTTTTT. Protein sequence: CASSLGGQGSNEKLFF.